This is a list of T cell receptor beta chains from one sample in a study of blood T cell repertoires in COVID-19. Method: immunoSEQ multiplex PCR; TCRdb's copy keeps in-frame clones and lacks some. The repertoire holds roughly 260,000 clones, with more than 90% as singletons. Sequences were obtained from peripheral blood. Every receptor here comes from a person under 30 with COVID-19, enrolled during active disease. CDR3s include the opening cysteine and the closing phenylalanine or tryptophan. A row's size may be missing; if present it is once, few, many or a size class.

size	V	J	CDR3
once	TRBV9	TRBJ2-6	CASSAHLGTGDGANVLTF
NA	TRBV15	TRBJ2-5	CATSRDSWETQYF
NA	TRBV6-2/TRBV6-3	TRBJ2-3	CASSSLTLAGGYTDTQYF
NA	TRBV9	TRBJ2-1	CASSVGVAGASEQFF
NA	TRBV18	TRBJ1-1	CASSTGTGQLNTEAFF
NA	TRBV27	TRBJ1-1	CASSPGRRDTEAFF
NA	TRBV28	TRBJ1-4	CASIETGGGEKLFF
NA	TRBV6-5	TRBJ1-4	CASSPGFYEKLFF
NA	TRBV5-1	TRBJ2-1	CASSLGLSSGSPINEQFF
NA	TRBV15	TRBJ1-1	CATSREGATNTEAFF
NA	TRBV27	TRBJ1-1	CATGGMGAEAFF
NA	TRBV28	TRBJ1-2	CASLGQNYGYTF
NA	TRBV4-3	TRBJ2-1	CASSKAGPGDEQFF
NA	TRBV7-9	TRBJ2-5	CASGPHQTQYF
NA	TRBV6-5	TRBJ2-5	CASSYSPSGRIETQYF
NA	TRBV7-9	TRBJ1-5	CASSLAGGAWLNQPQHF